The rows below give T cell receptor beta chains drawn from one sample of a study of blood T cell repertoires in COVID-19. Generated by immunoSEQ multiplex PCR, the TCRdb table keeps only in-frame clones and is missing some. The profile shows more than 25,000 clones, about 87% of them singletons. Sample: peripheral blood. These receptors all stem from a human donor in a cohort sampled during active COVID-19. Both conserved end residues are part of each CDR3. The D gene is left open where the match is weak. Clone size appears in some rows only: once, few, many, or a class for an expanded clone.

size,V,J,D,CDR3,DNA
-,TRBV4-1,TRBJ2-5,-,CASSQVGGAETQYF,TGCGCCAGCAGCCAAGTGGGGGGGGCAGAGACCCAGTACTTC
-,TRBV9,TRBJ1-3,-,CASSVVDTESGNTIYF,TGTGCCAGCAGCGTCGTGGACACGGAGTCTGGAAACACCATATATTTT
once,TRBV19,TRBJ1-6,TRBD1,CASSIDQGAGSPLHF,TGTGCCAGTAGTATTGATCAGGGGGCCGGGTCACCCCTCCACTTT
-,TRBV9,TRBJ2-2,-,CASSVWGENTGELFF,TGTGCCAGCAGCGTATGGGGGGAGAACACCGGGGAGCTGTTTTTT
once,TRBV6-5,TRBJ2-7,-,CASRSHYEQYF,TGTGCCAGCAGGAGCCACTACGAGCAGTACTTC
-,TRBV6-2/TRBV6-3,TRBJ2-1,-,CASSYKLLNNEQFF,TGTGCCAGCAGTTACAAGCTTCTGAACAATGAGCAGTTCTTC
-,TRBV9,TRBJ2-3,TRBD2,CASSVFGGATDTQYF,TGTGCCAGCAGCGTATTCGGGGGGGCCACGGATACGCAGTATTTT
-,TRBV18,TRBJ1-4,-,CASSPPELRGKLFF,TGTGCCAGCTCACCACCGGAGCTACGGGGAAAACTGTTTTTT
-,TRBV5-6,TRBJ1-5,TRBD1,CASSTDRGSLGQPQHF,TGTGCCAGCAGCACGGACAGGGGTTCCTTAGGGCAGCCCCAGCATTTT
-,TRBV4-1,TRBJ2-1,TRBD2,CASTLGRAERNEQFF,TGCGCCAGCACGCTAGGGAGGGCCGAACGCAATGAGCAGTTCTTC
few,TRBV30,TRBJ1-5,-,CAWSSRDNQPQHF,TGTGCCTGGAGTAGCAGGGACAATCAGCCCCAGCATTTT
-,TRBV12-3/TRBV12-4,TRBJ2-3,TRBD2,CASSIPGGDTQYF,TGTGCCAGCAGTATTCCGGGAGGCGATACGCAGTATTTT
-,TRBV2,TRBJ2-3,TRBD1,CASSGGPGQASFDTQYF,TGTGCCAGCAGTGGGGGACCGGGACAGGCCTCATTCGATACGCAGTATTTT
-,TRBV6-2/TRBV6-3,TRBJ2-6,TRBD1,CASSSTGAGANVLTF,TGTGCCAGCAGTTCAACAGGGGCTGGGGCCAACGTCCTGACTTTC
-,TRBV30,TRBJ2-5,-,CTGGRTQETQYF,TGTACTGGAGGCCGTACCCAAGAGACCCAGTACTTC
-,TRBV29-1,TRBJ1-1,-,CSVCRGGPEAFF,TGCAGCGTTTGTAGGGGGGGGCCTGAAGCTTTCTTT
-,TRBV5-1,TRBJ2-3,TRBD2,CASTGGAPLRTDTQYF,TGCGCCAGTACCGGGGGGGCACCCCTTCGCACAGATACGCAGTATTTT
-,TRBV5-6,TRBJ2-7,TRBD1,CASSLRGQGVLYEQYF,TGTGCCAGCAGCCTCAGGGGGCAGGGGGTACTCTACGAGCAGTACTTC
-,TRBV28,TRBJ2-6,-,CASSSPAARGANVLTF,TGTGCCAGCAGTAGCCCGGCGGCGCGTGGGGCCAACGTCCTGACTTTC
once,TRBV5-1,TRBJ2-1,TRBD2,CASSLLAGDGDNEQFF,TGCGCCAGCAGCTTACTAGCGGGAGATGGTGACAATGAGCAGTTCTTC
-,TRBV19,TRBJ2-3,TRBD1,CASSARQGGSADTQYF,TGTGCCAGTAGTGCTCGACAGGGCGGTTCCGCAGATACGCAGTATTTT
-,TRBV30,TRBJ1-6,-,CAFSGEGGSPLHF,TGTGCCTTTTCCGGGGAGGGAGGCTCACCCCTCCACTTT
-,TRBV5-1,TRBJ2-3,TRBD2,CASSVDTGTSGRATDTQYF,TGCGCCAGCAGCGTAGATACCGGGACTAGCGGGAGGGCCACAGATACGCAGTATTTT
-,TRBV2,TRBJ1-6,TRBD1,CASSYGQGGNSPLHF,TGTGCCAGCAGCTACGGACAGGGGGGTAACTCACCCCTCCACTTT